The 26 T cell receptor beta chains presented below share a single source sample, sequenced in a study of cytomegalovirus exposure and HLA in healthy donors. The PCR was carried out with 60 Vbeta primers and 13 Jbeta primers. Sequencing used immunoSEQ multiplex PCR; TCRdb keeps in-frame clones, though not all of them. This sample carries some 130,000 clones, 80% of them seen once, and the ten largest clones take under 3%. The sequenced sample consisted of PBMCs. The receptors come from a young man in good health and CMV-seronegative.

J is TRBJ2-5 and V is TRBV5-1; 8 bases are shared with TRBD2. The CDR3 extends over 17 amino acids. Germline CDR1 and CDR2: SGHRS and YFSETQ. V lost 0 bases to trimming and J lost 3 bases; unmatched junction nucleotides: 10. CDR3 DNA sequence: TGCGCCAGCAGCTTGGGCCTAGCGGGTTCCATTGAAGAGACCCAGTACTTC. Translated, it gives CASSLGLAGSIEETQYF.

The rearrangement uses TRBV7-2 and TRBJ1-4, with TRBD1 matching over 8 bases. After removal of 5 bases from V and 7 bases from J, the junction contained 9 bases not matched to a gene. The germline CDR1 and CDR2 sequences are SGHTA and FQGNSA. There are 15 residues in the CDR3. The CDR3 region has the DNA TGTGCCAGCAGCCCCCCGACAGGGGAAAGTGAAAAACTGTTTTTT. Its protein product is CASSPPTGESEKLFF.

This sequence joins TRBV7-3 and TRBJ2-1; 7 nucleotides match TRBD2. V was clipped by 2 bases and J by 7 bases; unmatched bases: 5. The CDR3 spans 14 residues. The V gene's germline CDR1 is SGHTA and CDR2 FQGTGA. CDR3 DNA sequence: TGTGCCAGCAGCTTAGGCGGGAGTTATAATGAGCAGTTCTTC. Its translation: CASSLGGSYNEQFF.

CDR3 in amino acids: CASRRGQGEYGYTF. In DNA, the CDR3 is TGTGCCAGCAGACGAGGACAGGGGGAATATGGCTACACCTTC. This sequence joins TRBV6-6 and TRBJ1-2; 10 nucleotides match TRBD1. Germline CDR1 is MNHNY and CDR2 is SVGAGI (reference sequence). The CDR3 extends over 14 amino acids. The trim removed 6 bases at V and 5 bases at J, leaving 6 bases unmatched.

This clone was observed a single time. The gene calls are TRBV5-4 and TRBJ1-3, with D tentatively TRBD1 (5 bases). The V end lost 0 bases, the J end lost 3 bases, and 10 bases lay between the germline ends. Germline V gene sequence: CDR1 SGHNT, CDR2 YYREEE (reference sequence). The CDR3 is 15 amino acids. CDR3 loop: CASSLAGKGGNTIYF. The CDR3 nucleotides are TGTGCCAGCAGCTTGGCAGGGAAGGGTGGAAACACCATATATTTT.

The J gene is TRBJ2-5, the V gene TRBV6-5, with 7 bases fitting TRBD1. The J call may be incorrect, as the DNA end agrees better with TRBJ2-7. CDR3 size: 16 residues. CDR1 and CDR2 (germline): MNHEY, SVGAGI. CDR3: CASSFDREKLSYEQYF. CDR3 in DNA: TGTGCCAGCAGTTTCGACAGGGAAAAATTATCCTACGAGCAGTACTTC.

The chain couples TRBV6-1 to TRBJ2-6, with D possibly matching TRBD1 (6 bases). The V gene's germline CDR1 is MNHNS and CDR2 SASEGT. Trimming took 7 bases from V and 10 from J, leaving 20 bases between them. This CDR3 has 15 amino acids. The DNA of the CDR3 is TGTGCCAGCACGGACAGTGGGTCTCTTTTTAACGTCCTGACTTTC. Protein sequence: CASTDSGSLFNVLTF.

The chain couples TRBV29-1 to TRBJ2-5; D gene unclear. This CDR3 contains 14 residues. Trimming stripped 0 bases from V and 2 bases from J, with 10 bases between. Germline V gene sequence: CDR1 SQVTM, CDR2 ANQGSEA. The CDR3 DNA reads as TGCAGCGTTGAAGATGGCGGCCATCAAGAGACCCAGTACTTC. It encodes CSVEDGGHQETQYF.

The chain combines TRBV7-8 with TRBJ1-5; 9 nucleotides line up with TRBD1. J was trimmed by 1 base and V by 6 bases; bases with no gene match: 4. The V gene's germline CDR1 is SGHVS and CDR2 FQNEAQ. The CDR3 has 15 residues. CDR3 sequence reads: CASRPDRGSNQPQHF. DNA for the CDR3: TGTGCCAGCAGGCCAGACAGGGGGAGCAATCAGCCCCAGCATTTT.

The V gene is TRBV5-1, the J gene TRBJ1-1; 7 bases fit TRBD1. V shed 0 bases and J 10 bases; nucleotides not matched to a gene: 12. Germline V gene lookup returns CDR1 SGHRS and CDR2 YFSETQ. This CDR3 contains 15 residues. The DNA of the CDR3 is TGCGCCAGCAGCTTGGGACAGGGCGGCCAACTCCCAGCTTTCTTT. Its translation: CASSLGQGGQLPAFF. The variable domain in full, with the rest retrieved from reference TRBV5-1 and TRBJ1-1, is KAGVTQTPRYLIKTRGQQVTLSCSPISGHRSVSWYQQTPGQGLQFLFEYFSETQRNKGNFPGRFSGRQFSNSRSEMNVSTLELGDSALYLCASSLGQGGQLPAFFGQGTRLTVV.

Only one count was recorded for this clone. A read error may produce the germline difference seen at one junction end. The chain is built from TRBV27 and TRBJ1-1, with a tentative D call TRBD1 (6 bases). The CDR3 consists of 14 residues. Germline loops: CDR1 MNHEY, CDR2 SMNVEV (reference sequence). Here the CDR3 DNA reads TGTGCCAGCAGAGCCGGACAGATCAACACTGAAGCTTCCTTT. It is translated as CASRAGQINTEASF.

This chain's CDR3 is CASSMGVEQYF. The CDR3 DNA follows: TGTGCCAGTAGTATGGGAGTCGAGCAGTACTTC. The chain employs TRBV19 and TRBJ2-7; TRBD2 is a possible D gene (5 bases). CDR1 is LNHDA and CDR2 is SQIVND in the germline V gene (reference sequence). The germline V and J ends were trimmed by 3 bases and 6 bases, with 6 bases remaining between them. The CDR3 spans 11 residues.

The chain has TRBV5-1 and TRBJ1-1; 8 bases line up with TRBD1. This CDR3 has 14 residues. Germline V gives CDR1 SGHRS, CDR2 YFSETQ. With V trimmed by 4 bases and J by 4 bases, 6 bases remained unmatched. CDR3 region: CASSLGQGGTEAFF. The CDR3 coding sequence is TGCGCCAGCAGCCTCGGACAGGGTGGCACTGAAGCTTTCTTT.

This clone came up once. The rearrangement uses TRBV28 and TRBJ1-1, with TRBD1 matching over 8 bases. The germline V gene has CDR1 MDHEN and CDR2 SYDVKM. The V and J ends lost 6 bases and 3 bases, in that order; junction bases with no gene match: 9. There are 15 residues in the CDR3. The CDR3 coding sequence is TGTGCCAGCAGATGGCAGGGGGCGCGGGACACTGAAGCTTTCTTT. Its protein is CASRWQGARDTEAFF.

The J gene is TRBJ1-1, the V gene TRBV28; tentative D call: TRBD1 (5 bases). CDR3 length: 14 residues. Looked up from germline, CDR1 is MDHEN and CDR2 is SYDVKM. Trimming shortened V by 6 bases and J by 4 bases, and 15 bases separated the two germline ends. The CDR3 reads CASRPGHGGTEAFF. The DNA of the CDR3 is TGTGCCAGCAGACCTGGACACGGTGGCACTGAAGCTTTCTTT.

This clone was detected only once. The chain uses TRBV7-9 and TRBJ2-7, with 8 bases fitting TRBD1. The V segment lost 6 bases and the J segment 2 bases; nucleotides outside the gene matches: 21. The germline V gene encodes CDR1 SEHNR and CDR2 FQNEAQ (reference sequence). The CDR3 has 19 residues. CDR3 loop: CASRTTGQGLIPGTYEQYF. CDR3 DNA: TGTGCCAGCAGGACAACCGGACAGGGCCTCATCCCTGGGACCTACGAGCAGTACTTC.

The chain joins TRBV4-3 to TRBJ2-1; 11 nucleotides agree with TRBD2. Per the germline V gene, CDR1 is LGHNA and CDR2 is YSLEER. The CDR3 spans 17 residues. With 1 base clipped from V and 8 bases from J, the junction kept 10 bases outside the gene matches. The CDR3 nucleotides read TGCGCCAGCAGCCAAGCCCCACTAGCGGGAGCCGGGGATGAGCAGTTCTTC. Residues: CASSQAPLAGAGDEQFF.

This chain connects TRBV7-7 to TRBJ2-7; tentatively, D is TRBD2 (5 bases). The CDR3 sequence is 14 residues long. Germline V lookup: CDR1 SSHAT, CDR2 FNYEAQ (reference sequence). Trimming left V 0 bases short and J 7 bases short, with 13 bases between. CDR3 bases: TGTGCCAGCAGCTTAGCGCGAGGCACGGGGGAGCAGTACTTC. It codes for CASSLARGTGEQYF.

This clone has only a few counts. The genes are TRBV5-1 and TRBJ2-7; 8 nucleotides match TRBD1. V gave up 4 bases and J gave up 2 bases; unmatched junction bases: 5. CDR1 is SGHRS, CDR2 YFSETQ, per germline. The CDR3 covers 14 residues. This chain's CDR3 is CASSMEQGAYEQYF. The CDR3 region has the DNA TGCGCCAGCAGCATGGAACAGGGGGCCTACGAGCAGTACTTC.

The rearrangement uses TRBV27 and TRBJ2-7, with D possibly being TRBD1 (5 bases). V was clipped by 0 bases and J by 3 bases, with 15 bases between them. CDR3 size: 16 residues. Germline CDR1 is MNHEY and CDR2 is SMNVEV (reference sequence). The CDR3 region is CASSLSLGHLYYEQYF. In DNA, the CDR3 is TGTGCCAGCAGTTTATCTCTAGGACATCTTTACTACGAGCAGTACTTC.

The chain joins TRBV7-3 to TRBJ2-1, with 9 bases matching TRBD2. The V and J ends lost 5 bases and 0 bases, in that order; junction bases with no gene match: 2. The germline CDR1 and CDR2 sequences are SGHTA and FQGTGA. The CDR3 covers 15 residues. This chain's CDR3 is CASSISGSSYNEQFF. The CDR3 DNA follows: TGTGCCAGCAGCATTAGCGGGAGCTCCTACAATGAGCAGTTCTTC.

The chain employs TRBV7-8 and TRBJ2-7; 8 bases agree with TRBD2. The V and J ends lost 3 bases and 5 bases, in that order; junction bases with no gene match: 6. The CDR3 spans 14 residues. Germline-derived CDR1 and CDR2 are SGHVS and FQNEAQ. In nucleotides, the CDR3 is TGTGCCAGCAGCTTTGAACTAGCGGAGGACGAGCAGTACTTC. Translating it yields CASSFELAEDEQYF.

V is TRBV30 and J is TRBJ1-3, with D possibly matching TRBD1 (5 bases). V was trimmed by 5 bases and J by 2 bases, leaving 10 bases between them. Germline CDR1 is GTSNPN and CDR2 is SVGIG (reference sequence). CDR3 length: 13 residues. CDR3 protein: CAWGGGTGNTIYF. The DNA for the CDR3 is TGTGCCTGGGGGGGAGGGACTGGAAACACCATATATTTT. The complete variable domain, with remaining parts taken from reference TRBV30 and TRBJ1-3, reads SQTIHQWPATLVQPVGSPLSLECTVEGTSNPNLYWYRQAAGRGLQLLFYSVGIGQISSEVPQNLSASRPQDRQFILSSKKLLLSDSGFYLCAWGGGTGNTIYFGEGSWLTVV.

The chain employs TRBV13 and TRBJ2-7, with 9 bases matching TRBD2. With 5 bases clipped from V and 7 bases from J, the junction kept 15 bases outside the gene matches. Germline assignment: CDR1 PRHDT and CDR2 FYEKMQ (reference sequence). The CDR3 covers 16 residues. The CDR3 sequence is CASSATATSGTLEQYF. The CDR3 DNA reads TGTGCCAGCAGCGCGACCGCGACTAGCGGAACCCTGGAGCAGTACTTC.

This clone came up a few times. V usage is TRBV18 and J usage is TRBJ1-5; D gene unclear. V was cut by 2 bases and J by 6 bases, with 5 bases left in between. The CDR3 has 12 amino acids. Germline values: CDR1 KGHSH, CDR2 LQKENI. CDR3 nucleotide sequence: TGTGCCAGCTCACCAGGGAGTCAGCCCCAGCATTTT. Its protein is CASSPGSQPQHF.

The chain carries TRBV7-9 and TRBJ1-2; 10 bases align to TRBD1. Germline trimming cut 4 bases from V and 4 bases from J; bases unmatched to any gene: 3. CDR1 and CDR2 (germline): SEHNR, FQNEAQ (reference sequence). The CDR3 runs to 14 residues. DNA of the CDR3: TGTGCCAGCAGCTCGACAGGGGGCGTCTATGGCTACACCTTC. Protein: CASSSTGGVYGYTF.